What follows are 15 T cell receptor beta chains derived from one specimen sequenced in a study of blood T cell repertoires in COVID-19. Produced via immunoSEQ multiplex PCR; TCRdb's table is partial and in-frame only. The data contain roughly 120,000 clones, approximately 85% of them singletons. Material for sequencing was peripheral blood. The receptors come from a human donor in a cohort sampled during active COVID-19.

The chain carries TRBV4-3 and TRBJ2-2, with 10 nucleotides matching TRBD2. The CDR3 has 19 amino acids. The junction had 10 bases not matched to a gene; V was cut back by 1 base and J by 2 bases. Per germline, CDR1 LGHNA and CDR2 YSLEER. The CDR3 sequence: CASSQGSYWTSGNTGELFF. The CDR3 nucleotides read TGCGCCAGCAGCCAAGGTTCGTATTGGACTAGCGGTAACACCGGGGAGCTGTTTTTT.

CDR3 sequence: CASSLGGRGGYGYTF. CDR3 nucleotides: TGTGCCAGCAGCTTGGGAGGCAGGGGCGGCTATGGCTACACCTTC. J is TRBJ1-2 and V is TRBV5-6, with a tentative D call TRBD1 (6 bases). Germline loops: CDR1 SGHDT, CDR2 YYEEEE. The CDR3 loop spans 15 amino acids. The V gene lost 0 bases and the J gene lost 4 bases, with 13 bases spanning the gap.

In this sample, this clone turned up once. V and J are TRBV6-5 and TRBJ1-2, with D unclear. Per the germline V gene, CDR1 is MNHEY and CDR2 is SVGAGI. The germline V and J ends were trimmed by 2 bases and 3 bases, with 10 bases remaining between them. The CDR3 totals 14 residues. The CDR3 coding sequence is TGTGCCAGCAGTTACCGGTCCGGGGACTATGGCTACACCTTC. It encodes CASSYRSGDYGYTF.

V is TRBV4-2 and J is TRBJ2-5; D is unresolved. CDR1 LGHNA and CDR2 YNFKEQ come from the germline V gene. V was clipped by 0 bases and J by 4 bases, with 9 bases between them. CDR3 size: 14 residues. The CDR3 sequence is CASSQEGSRETQYF. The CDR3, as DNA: TGTGCCAGCAGCCAAGAGGGCTCGCGAGAGACCCAGTACTTC.

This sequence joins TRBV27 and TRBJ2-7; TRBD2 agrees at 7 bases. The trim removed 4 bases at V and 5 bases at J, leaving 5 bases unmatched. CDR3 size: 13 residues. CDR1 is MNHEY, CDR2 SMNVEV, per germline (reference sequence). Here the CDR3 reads CASSSREANEQYF. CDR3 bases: TGTGCCAGCAGTTCACGGGAGGCGAACGAGCAGTACTTC.

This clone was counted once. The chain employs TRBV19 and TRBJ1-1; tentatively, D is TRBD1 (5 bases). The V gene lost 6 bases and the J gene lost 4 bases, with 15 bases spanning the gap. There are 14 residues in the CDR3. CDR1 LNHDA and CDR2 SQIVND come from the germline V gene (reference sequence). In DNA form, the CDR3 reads TGTGCCAGTAGGGACCGGGGGTTAGGCACTGAAGCTTTCTTT. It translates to CASRDRGLGTEAFF.

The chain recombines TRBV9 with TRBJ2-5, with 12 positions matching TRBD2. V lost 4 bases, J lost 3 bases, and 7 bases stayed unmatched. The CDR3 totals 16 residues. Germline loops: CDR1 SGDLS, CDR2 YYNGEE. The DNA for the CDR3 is TGTGCCAGCAGCAACCGACTAGCGGGAGTAGAAGAGACCCAGTACTTC. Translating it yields CASSNRLAGVEETQYF.

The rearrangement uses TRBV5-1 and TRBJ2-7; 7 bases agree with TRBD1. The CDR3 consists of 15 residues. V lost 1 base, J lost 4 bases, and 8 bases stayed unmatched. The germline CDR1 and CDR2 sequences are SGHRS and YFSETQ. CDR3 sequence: CASSLLQGSKYEQYF. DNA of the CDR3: TGCGCCAGCAGCTTGCTACAGGGGTCTAAGTACGAGCAGTACTTC.

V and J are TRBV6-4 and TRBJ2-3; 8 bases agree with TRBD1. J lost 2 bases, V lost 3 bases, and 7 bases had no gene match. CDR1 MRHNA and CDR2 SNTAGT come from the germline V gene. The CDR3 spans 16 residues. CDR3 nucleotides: TGTGCCAGCAGTGATACCGCGGACAGGGTCACAGATACGCAGTATTTT. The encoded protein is CASSDTADRVTDTQYF.

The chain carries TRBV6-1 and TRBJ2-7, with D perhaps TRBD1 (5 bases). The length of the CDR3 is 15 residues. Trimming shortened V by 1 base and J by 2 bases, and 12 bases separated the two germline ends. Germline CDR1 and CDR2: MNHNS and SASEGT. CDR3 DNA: TGTGCCAGCAGTGAAGATAGGGGCAGGGCCTACGAGCAGTACTTC. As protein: CASSEDRGRAYEQYF.

CDR3 residues: CASSLLRGADTQYF. The CDR3 nucleotides read TGTGCCAGCAGCTTATTAAGGGGCGCAGATACGCAGTATTTT. The V call is TRBV7-2, the J call TRBJ2-3; a weak D match, TRBD1 (5 bases). Between the trimmed V and J ends, which lost 2 bases and 4 bases, there was a span of 10 bases. CDR3 length equals 14 residues. Germline V gene lookup returns CDR1 SGHTA and CDR2 FQGNSA.

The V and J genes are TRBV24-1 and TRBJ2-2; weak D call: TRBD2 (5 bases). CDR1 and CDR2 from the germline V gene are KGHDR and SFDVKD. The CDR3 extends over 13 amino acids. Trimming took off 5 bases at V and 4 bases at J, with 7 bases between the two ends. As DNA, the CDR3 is TGTGCCACCAGTGTCGGGATCACCGGGGAGCTGTTTTTT. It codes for CATSVGITGELFF.

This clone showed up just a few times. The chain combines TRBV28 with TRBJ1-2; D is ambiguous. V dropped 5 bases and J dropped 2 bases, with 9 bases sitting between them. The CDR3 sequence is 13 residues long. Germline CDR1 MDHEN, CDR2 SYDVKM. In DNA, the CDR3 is TGTGCCAGCAGTGTCTACTCAAACTATGGCTACACCTTC. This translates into CASSVYSNYGYTF.

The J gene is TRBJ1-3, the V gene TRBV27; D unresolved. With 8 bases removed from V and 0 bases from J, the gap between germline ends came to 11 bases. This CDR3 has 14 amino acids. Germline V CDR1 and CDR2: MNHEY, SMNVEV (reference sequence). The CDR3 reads CASRLFGSGNTIYF. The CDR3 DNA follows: TGTGCCAGCCGTCTGTTCGGCTCTGGAAACACCATATATTTT.

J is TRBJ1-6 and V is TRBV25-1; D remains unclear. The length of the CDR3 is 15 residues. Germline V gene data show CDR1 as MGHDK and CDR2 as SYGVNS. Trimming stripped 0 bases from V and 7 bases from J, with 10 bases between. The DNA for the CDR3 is TGTGCCAGCAGTGAATATCCCAGGCTGAATTCACCCCTCCACTTT. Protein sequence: CASSEYPRLNSPLHF.